A selection of T cell receptor beta chains follows, all from one sample in a study of blood T cell repertoires in COVID-19. This table comes from immunoSEQ multiplex PCR, and its TCRdb copy is limited to in-frame clones, with some not included. The data contain roughly 320,000 clones, 85% to 95% of them singletons. Material for sequencing was PBMCs or T cells enriched from blood (not recorded which). The source of these receptors is a woman in her thirties who had been exposed to COVID-19. Each CDR3 is given with its conserved first and last residue. Each record gives: CDR3 DNA, CDR3 protein, V gene, D gene, clone size, J gene. D genes are given only for firm matches. Clone size is shown for a subset of rows, as once, few, many or a class of expanded clone.

cdr3_nt: TGCGCCAGCAGCCTTAATGTGAGACAAATGAACACTGAAGCTTTCTTT
cdr3_aa: CASSLNVRQMNTEAFF
v_call: TRBV4-3
d_call: NA
clone_size: NA
j_call: TRBJ1-1

cdr3_nt: TGCGCCAGCAGCCCCGGACTAGCGGGGGAAGAGACCCAGTACTTC
cdr3_aa: CASSPGLAGEETQYF
v_call: TRBV4-1
d_call: TRBD2
clone_size: NA
j_call: TRBJ2-5

cdr3_nt: TGCGCCAGCAGCTTGGGCCAGTTTAATACCTACGAGCAGTACTTC
cdr3_aa: CASSLGQFNTYEQYF
v_call: TRBV5-1
d_call: NA
clone_size: NA
j_call: TRBJ2-7

cdr3_nt: TGCAGCGGCGGCGGGGGGCGGTCCCAGGGGGATACGCAGTATTTT
cdr3_aa: CSGGGGRSQGDTQYF
v_call: TRBV29-1
d_call: TRBD2
clone_size: NA
j_call: TRBJ2-3

cdr3_nt: TGTGCCAGTAGTAAAGCGGGGGGTTCTAATACGCAGTATTTT
cdr3_aa: CASSKAGGSNTQYF
v_call: TRBV19
d_call: TRBD2
clone_size: NA
j_call: TRBJ2-3

cdr3_nt: TGTGCCAGCAGCCGAATGCTAGCGGGGACAGATACGCAGTATTTT
cdr3_aa: CASSRMLAGTDTQYF
v_call: TRBV9
d_call: TRBD2
clone_size: many
j_call: TRBJ2-3

cdr3_nt: TGTGCCATCAGTACCGGGACAGGGATCGACGAGCAGTACTTC
cdr3_aa: CAISTGTGIDEQYF
v_call: TRBV10-3
d_call: TRBD1
clone_size: NA
j_call: TRBJ2-7

cdr3_nt: TGTGCCAGCAGTGAAGCGCACGGACAGGACTCTGGCTACACCTTC
cdr3_aa: CASSEAHGQDSGYTF
v_call: TRBV6-1
d_call: TRBD1
clone_size: NA
j_call: TRBJ1-2

cdr3_nt: TGTGCGCACCGCACCGGGACACCAAACACTGAAGCTTTCTTT
cdr3_aa: CAHRTGTPNTEAFF
v_call: TRBV10-3
d_call: NA
clone_size: NA
j_call: TRBJ1-1

cdr3_nt: TGTGCCAGCAGCGTGGGCGCGATAGCGGGGGGGCGGACAGATACGCAGTATTTT
cdr3_aa: CASSVGAIAGGRTDTQYF
v_call: TRBV9
d_call: TRBD2
clone_size: NA
j_call: TRBJ2-3

cdr3_nt: TGCAGCGCCGTGGGGGCAAGCGGCTACACCTTC
cdr3_aa: CSAVGASGYTF
v_call: TRBV29-1
d_call: NA
clone_size: few
j_call: TRBJ1-2

cdr3_nt: TGTGCCAGCGTCAACTCTGGAAACACCATATATTTT
cdr3_aa: CASVNSGNTIYF
v_call: TRBV6-6
d_call: NA
clone_size: NA
j_call: TRBJ1-3

cdr3_nt: TGCGCCAGCAGCCAAGATACGCGGGTGGACTATGGCTACACCTTC
cdr3_aa: CASSQDTRVDYGYTF
v_call: TRBV4-3
d_call: NA
clone_size: NA
j_call: TRBJ1-2

cdr3_nt: TGCGCCAGCAGCGCCCATCGGGACTCTGAAAAACTGTTTTTT
cdr3_aa: CASSAHRDSEKLFF
v_call: TRBV4-1
d_call: NA
clone_size: NA
j_call: TRBJ1-4

cdr3_nt: TGTGCCAGCAGTAAAACGGGCCCCGGCGGGGGCTACACCTTC
cdr3_aa: CASSKTGPGGGYTF
v_call: TRBV2
d_call: NA
clone_size: NA
j_call: TRBJ1-2

cdr3_nt: TGCGCCAGCAGCCAGGAAAGGACAGGGGGATCTAGACCCTATGGCTACACCTTC
cdr3_aa: CASSQERTGGSRPYGYTF
v_call: TRBV4-1
d_call: TRBD1
clone_size: NA
j_call: TRBJ1-2

cdr3_nt: TGCGCCAGCAGCCTGAAACCCGGGACACCAGATCAGCCCCAGCATTTT
cdr3_aa: CASSLKPGTPDQPQHF
v_call: TRBV4-1
d_call: NA
clone_size: NA
j_call: TRBJ1-5

cdr3_nt: TGCGCCAGCAGCTTGGGGAATTACGACAGTGAGCAGTTCTTC
cdr3_aa: CASSLGNYDSEQFF
v_call: TRBV5-1
d_call: NA
clone_size: NA
j_call: TRBJ2-1

cdr3_nt: TGTGCCAGCAGTTTCGGACAGGGAGCCACTGAAGCTTTCTTT
cdr3_aa: CASSFGQGATEAFF
v_call: TRBV6-5
d_call: TRBD1
clone_size: NA
j_call: TRBJ1-1

cdr3_nt: TGCAGCGTTGACGCAGGGAACACGTACGAGCAGTACTTC
cdr3_aa: CSVDAGNTYEQYF
v_call: TRBV29-1
d_call: NA
clone_size: NA
j_call: TRBJ2-7

cdr3_nt: TGTGCCAGCAGCCTCCGGCCCGTAGCGACTAGCACAGATACGCAGTATTTT
cdr3_aa: CASSLRPVATSTDTQYF
v_call: TRBV3-1/TRBV3-2
d_call: NA
clone_size: NA
j_call: TRBJ2-3

cdr3_nt: TGTGCCAGCAGCTTAGTAAGGGGGAACACTGAAGCTTTCTTT
cdr3_aa: CASSLVRGNTEAFF
v_call: TRBV7-6
d_call: NA
clone_size: NA
j_call: TRBJ1-1

cdr3_nt: TGCAGTGCTAGTCGTTCTAGGTGGAGATCTGAGCAGTTCTTC
cdr3_aa: CSASRSRWRSEQFF
v_call: TRBV20-1
d_call: NA
clone_size: NA
j_call: TRBJ2-1

cdr3_nt: TGTGCCAGTGAGAGAAACTATGGCTACACCTTC
cdr3_aa: CASERNYGYTF
v_call: TRBV19
d_call: NA
clone_size: NA
j_call: TRBJ1-2

cdr3_nt: TGTGCCAGCAGCTTATACCACCGGCCAGGGGGCGACACCGGGGAGCTGTTTTTT
cdr3_aa: CASSLYHRPGGDTGELFF
v_call: TRBV11-2
d_call: TRBD1
clone_size: NA
j_call: TRBJ2-2

cdr3_nt: TGTGCCAGCAGCTCCAATTATAGCGGGGGGGTCGACGGGGAGCTGTTTTTT
cdr3_aa: CASSSNYSGGVDGELFF
v_call: TRBV7-6
d_call: TRBD2
clone_size: NA
j_call: TRBJ2-2

cdr3_nt: TGTGCCAGCAGTTTAAAGACAGGGGGTACAGATACGCAGTATTTT
cdr3_aa: CASSLKTGGTDTQYF
v_call: TRBV27
d_call: TRBD1
clone_size: NA
j_call: TRBJ2-3

cdr3_nt: TGCGCCAGCGGACAGGGTGGGAATTCACCCCTCCACTTT
cdr3_aa: CASGQGGNSPLHF
v_call: TRBV5-1
d_call: TRBD1
clone_size: NA
j_call: TRBJ1-6

cdr3_nt: TGTGCCAGCAGTTACAAGGAGGGAACAGAAGCTTTCTTT
cdr3_aa: CASSYKEGTEAFF
v_call: TRBV6-2/TRBV6-3
d_call: NA
clone_size: NA
j_call: TRBJ1-1

cdr3_nt: TGTGCCAGTAGTAAGGGGGACAGACTCTATGGCTACACCTTC
cdr3_aa: CASSKGDRLYGYTF
v_call: TRBV19
d_call: TRBD1
clone_size: NA
j_call: TRBJ1-2

cdr3_nt: TGTGCCAGCAGCGACAGGATTCAGCCCCAGCATTTT
cdr3_aa: CASSDRIQPQHF
v_call: TRBV2
d_call: NA
clone_size: NA
j_call: TRBJ1-5

cdr3_nt: TGTGCCATCAGTGACGGGACTAGCGGGGGGGCAGATACGCAGTATTTT
cdr3_aa: CAISDGTSGGADTQYF
v_call: TRBV10-3
d_call: TRBD2
clone_size: NA
j_call: TRBJ2-3

cdr3_nt: TGTGCCAGCAGTTTTGACAGGTCTACTGAAGCTTTCTTT
cdr3_aa: CASSFDRSTEAFF
v_call: TRBV7-9
d_call: NA
clone_size: NA
j_call: TRBJ1-1

cdr3_nt: TGTGCCAGCAGAACAGACAGGGGAGAGACCCAGTACTTC
cdr3_aa: CASRTDRGETQYF
v_call: TRBV27
d_call: TRBD1
clone_size: NA
j_call: TRBJ2-5

cdr3_nt: TGTGCCAGCAGCTCTTTAGCGGGAACTGAACCCTACGAGCAGTACTTC
cdr3_aa: CASSSLAGTEPYEQYF
v_call: TRBV7-9
d_call: TRBD2
clone_size: NA
j_call: TRBJ2-7

cdr3_nt: TGTGCCAGCAGCCTTTCCGGACGACAGGGGGGCTACACCTTC
cdr3_aa: CASSLSGRQGGYTF
v_call: TRBV5-4
d_call: TRBD1
clone_size: NA
j_call: TRBJ1-2